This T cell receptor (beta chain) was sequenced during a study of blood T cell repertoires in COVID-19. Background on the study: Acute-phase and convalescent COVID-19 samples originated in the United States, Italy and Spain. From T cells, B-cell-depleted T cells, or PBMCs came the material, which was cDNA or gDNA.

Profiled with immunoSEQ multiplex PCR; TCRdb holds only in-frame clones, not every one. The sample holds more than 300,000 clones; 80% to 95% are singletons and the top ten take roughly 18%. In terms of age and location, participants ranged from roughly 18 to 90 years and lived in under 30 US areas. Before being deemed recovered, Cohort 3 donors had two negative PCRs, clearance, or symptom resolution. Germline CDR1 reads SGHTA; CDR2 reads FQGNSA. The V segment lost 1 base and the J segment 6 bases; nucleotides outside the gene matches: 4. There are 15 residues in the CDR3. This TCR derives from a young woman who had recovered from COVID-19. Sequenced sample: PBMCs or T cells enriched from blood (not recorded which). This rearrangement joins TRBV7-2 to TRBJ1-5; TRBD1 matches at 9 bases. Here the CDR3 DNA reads TGTGCCAGCAGCTTAGGGGACAGGGTGACTCAGCCCCAGCATTTT. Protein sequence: CASSLGDRVTQPQHF.